This is a list of T cell receptor gamma chains from one sample in a study of gamma-delta T cells after stem cell transplantation. TCRdb re-called clones from the RT-PCR reads using CATT. The repertoire holds roughly 690 gamma-chain clones, with 11% as singletons. The sequenced material came from gamma-delta T cells. The receptors originated from a human donor. It is not recorded whose cells these are; they may come from a transplant donor. Each CDR3 is given with its conserved first and last residue.

>TRGV9
CALWEAYRRAFSYYKKLF
>TRGV9
CALSTGWFKIF
>TRGV2
CATWSDLYYKKLF
>TRGV9
CALWEVRQELGKKIKVF
>TRGV8
CATWDRYLGKKLF
>TRGV9
CALWEVRRELGKKIKVF
>TRGV9
CALWEGGARFKIF
>TRGV9
CAGWEGRMGKKIKVF
>TRGV9
CALWEVQGTNYYKKLF
>TRGV9
CALWEPRGPQELGKKIKVF
>TRGV9
CALWEENQELGKKIKVF
>TRGV9
CALWELGELGKKIKVF
>TRGV9
CALWTQELGKKIKVF
>TRGV9
CALWEVGLGKKIKVF
>TRGV9
CALWEATRELGKKIKVF
>TRGV9
CALWELLKDGGKKIKVF
>TRGV2
CATWDAYYKKLF
>TRGV9
CALWEGGQELGKKIKVF